This TCR beta chain comes out of a study of molecular identifiers for immune sequencing clone quantification. Points from the study as a whole: Clone sizes could be underestimated for highly expanded clones when identical TCR molecules share a barcode. Spiked Jurkat TCR RNA equivalent to one cell was reportedly detectable in about a million naive cells. It was shown that clones above 20 RNA copies held over 99% of effector molecules, but under 1% in naive cells.

There are many counts of this clonotype. Its target is unknown. The CDR3 has 16 amino acids. Between the trimmed V and J ends, which lost 5 bases and 2 bases, there was a span of 17 bases. Sorting captured naive CD8 T cells as CD8+CD4-CCR7+CD45RA+. In TCRdb, the PCR reads were re-called with MiXCR into one record per CDR3 protein. The sample has over 600,000 distinct CDR3 sequences; just under 20% are singletons. The chain couples TRBV12-3 or TRBV12-4 to TRBJ2-3, with a possible D match to TRBD1 (6 bases). Source material: naive CD8+ T cells from blood, with Jurkat cell RNA spiked in. Subset: FACS-sorted CD8+CD4-CCR7+CD45RA+ naive T cells. The sequence was collected from a human donor in good health. Some libraries in this study had Jurkat cell RNA spiked in. The DNA of the CDR3 is TGTGCCAGCAGTCCGGACAGAGTGGACCCCACAGATACGCAGTATTTT. Protein sequence: CASSPDRVDPTDTQYF.